This T cell receptor beta chain was obtained from a study of blood T cells in healthy people across ages. Study in general: Template switching caught about one barcoded beta molecule for each two T cells.

The length of the CDR3 is 15 residues. Germline assignment: CDR1 MGHRA and CDR2 YSYEKL. Sample-barcoded 5' priming and a J-beta primer mix drove a second PCR of roughly 7 to 11 cycles. Via MiXCR, TCRdb re-called the 5' RACE reads, giving one row per CDR3 protein. Of fewer than 1,000,000 distinct CDR3 sequences detected, roughly 44% appear once; the ten largest clones hold about 21%. All donors came from Russia, were Caucasian and healthy, and spanned ages roughly 6 to 95. The sample taken for sequencing was blood. The receptor was derived from a man between 60 and 75 years old in good health. The chain combines TRBV4-1 with TRBJ2-1, with 8 bases identical to TRBD2. The DNA end is a closer match to TRBJ2-7, so the J assignment may be wrong. This CDR3 reads CASSHGAGEYYEQYF. The CDR3 DNA reads as TGCGCCAGCAGCCATGGAGCGGGGGAATACTACGAGCAGTACTTC.